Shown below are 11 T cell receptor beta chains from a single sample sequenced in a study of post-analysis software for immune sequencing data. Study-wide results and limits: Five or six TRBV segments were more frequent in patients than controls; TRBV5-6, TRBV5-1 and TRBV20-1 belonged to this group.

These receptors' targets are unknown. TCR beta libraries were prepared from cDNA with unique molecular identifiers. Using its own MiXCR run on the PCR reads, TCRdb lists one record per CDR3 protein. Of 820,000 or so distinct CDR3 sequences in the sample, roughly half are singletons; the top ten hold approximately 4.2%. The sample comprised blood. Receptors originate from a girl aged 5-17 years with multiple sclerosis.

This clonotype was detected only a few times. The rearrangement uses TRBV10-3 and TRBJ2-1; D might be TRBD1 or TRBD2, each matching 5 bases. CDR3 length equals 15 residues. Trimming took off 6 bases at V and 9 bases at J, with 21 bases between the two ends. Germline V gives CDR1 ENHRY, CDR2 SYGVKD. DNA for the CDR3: TGTGCCATCAGCATCGGGACGCCCCACGCGGGTGAGCAGTTCTTC. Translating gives CAISIGTPHAGEQFF.

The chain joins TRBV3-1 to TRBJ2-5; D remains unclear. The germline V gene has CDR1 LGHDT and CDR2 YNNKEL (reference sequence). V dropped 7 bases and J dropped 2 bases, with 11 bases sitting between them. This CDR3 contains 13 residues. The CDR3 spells CASKVLLQETQYF. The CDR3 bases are TGTGCCAGCAAGGTCCTCCTGCAAGAGACCCAGTACTTC.

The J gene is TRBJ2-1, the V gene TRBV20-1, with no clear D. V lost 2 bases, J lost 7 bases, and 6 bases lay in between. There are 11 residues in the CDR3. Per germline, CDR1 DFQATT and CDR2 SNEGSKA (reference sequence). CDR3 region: CSARIENEQFF. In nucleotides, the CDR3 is TGCAGTGCTAGAATAGAGAATGAGCAGTTCTTC.

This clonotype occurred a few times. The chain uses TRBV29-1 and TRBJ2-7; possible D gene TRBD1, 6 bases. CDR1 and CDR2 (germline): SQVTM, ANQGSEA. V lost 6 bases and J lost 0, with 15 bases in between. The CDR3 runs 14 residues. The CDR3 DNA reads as TGCAGCGTCCGACGGACAGCCAGCTCCTACGAGCAGTACTTC. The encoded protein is CSVRRTASSYEQYF.

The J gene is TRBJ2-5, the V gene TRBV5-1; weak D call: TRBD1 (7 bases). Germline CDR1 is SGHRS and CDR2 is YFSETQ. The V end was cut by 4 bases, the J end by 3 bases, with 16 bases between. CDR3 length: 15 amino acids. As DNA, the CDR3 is TGCGCCAGCAGCCATTCGACAGGGAGGAAAGAGACCCAGTACTTC. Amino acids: CASSHSTGRKETQYF.

CDR3 DNA sequence: TGTGCCAGCAGCTTAATCGGGGGCACTGAAGCTTTCTTT. It encodes CASSLIGGTEAFF. The chain links TRBV7-9 to TRBJ1-1; D might be TRBD1 (5 bases). Germline V gene sequence: CDR1 SEHNR, CDR2 FQNEAQ (reference sequence). V lost 2 bases to trimming and J lost 4 bases, with 8 bases between them. The CDR3 runs to 13 residues.

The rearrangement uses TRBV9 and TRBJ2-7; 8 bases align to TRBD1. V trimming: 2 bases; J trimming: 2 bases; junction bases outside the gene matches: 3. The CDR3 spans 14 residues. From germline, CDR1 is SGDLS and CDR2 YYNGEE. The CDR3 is CASSVTGGTYEQYF. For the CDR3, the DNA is TGTGCCAGCAGCGTTACAGGGGGGACCTACGAGCAGTACTTC.

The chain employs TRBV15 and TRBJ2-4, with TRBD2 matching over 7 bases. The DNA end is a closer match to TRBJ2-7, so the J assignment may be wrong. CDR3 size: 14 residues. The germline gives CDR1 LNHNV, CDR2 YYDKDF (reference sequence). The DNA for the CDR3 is TGTGCCACCAGCAGAGGACTAGCCCTGTACGAGCAGTACTTC. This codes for CATSRGLALYEQYF.

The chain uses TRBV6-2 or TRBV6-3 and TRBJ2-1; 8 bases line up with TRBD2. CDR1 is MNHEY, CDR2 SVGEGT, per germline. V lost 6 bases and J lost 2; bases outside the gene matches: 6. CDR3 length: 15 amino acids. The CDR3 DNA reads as TGTGCCAGCAGCCAAGCGGGAGAGGCCTACAATGAGCAGTTCTTC. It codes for CASSQAGEAYNEQFF.

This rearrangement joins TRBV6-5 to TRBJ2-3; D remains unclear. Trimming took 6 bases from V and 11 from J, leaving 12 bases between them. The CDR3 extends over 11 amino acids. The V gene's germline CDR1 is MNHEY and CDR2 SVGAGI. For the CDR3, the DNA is TGTGCCAGCAGCCGTGGGGTTGTGCAGTATTTT. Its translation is CASSRGVVQYF.

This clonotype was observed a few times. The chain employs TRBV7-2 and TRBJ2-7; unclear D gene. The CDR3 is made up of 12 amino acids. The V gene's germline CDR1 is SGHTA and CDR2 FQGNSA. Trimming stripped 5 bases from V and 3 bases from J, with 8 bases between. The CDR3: CASSPNNYEQYF. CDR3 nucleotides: TGTGCCAGCAGCCCAAATAACTACGAGCAGTACTTC.